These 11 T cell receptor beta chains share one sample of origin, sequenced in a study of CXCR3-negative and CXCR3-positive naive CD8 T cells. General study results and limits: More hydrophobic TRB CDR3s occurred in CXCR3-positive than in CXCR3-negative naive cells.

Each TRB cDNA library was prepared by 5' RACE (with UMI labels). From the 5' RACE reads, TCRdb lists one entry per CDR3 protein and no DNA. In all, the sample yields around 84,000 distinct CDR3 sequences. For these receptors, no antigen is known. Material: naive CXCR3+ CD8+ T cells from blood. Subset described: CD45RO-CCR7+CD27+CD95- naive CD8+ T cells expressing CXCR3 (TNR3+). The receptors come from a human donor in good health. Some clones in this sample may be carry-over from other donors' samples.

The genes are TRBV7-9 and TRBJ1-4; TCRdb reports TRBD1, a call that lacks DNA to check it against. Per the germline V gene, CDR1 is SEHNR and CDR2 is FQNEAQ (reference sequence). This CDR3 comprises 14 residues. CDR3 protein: CGVGEPATNEKLFF.

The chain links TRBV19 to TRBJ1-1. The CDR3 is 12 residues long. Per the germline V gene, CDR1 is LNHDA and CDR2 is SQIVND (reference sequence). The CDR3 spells CASSIGGLGAFF.

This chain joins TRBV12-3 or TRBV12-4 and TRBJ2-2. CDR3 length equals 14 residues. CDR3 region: CASSLWSNTGELFF.

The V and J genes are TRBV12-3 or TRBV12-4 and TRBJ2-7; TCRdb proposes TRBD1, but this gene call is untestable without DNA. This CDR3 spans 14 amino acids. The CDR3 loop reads CASSLGDRAYEQYF.

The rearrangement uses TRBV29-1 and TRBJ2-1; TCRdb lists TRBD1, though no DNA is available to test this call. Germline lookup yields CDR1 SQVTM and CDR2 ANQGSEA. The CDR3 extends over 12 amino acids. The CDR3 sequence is CSGQGASNEQFF.

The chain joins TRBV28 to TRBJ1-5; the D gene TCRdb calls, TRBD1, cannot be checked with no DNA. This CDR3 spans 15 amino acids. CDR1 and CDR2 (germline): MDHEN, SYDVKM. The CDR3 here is CASSFRTGSNQPQHF.

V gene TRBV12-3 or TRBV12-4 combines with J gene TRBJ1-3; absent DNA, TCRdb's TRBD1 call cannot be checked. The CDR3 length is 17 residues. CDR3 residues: CASSTARLREFGNTIYF.

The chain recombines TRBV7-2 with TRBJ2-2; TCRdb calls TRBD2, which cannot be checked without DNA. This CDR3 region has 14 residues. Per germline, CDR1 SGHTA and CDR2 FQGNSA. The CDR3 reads CASRTTSLAGELFF.

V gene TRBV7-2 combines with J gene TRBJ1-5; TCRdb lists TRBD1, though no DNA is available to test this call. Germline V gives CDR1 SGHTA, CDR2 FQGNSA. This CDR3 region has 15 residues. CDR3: CASSLAPGGNQPQHF. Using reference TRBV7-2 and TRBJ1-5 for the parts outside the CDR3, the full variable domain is GAGVSQSPSNKVTEKGKDVELRCDPISGHTALYWYRQSLGQGLEFLIYFQGNSAPDKSGLPSDRFSAERTGGSVSTLTIQRTQQEDSAVYLCASSLAPGGNQPQHFGDGTRLSIL.

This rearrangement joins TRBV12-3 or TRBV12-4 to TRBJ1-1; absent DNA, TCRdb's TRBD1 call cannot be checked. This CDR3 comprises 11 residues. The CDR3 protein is CASLGATEAFF.

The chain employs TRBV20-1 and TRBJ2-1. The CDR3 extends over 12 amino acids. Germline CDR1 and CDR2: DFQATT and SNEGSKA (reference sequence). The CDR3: CSARPSYNEQFF.